A selection of T cell receptor beta chains follows, all from one sample in a study of T cell responses to AZD1222 COVID-19 vaccine. Assay used: immunoSEQ multiplex PCR; TCRdb lists only in-frame clones, some missing. This sample has roughly 93,000 clones, with 80% to 90% found just once. The sample was peripheral blood, taken on day 0 of AZD1222 vaccination. The receptors shown here come from an adult in good health. Each CDR3 is given without its conserved first and last residue.

V	J	CDR3
TRBV2	TRBJ2-2	ASRGDSLITGELF
TRBV9	TRBJ1-1	ASSVALESRAF
TRBV4-1	TRBJ2-3	ASSPFVPRGTSTDTQY
TRBV9	TRBJ1-6	ASSVGASPLH
TRBV28	TRBJ2-7	ASKQGSYEQY
TRBV6-5	TRBJ1-3	ASSYLGGSGNTIY
TRBV20-1	TRBJ1-5	SAREGSAPA
TRBV6-6	TRBJ2-2	ASSYTLAGETGELF
TRBV7-8	TRBJ2-1	ASSLGRHNEQF
TRBV30	TRBJ1-1	AWSATRGREAF
TRBV5-4	TRBJ1-1	ASSFLGGAEAF
TRBV19	TRBJ1-2	ASSPQSGGTNYGYT
TRBV28	TRBJ1-2	ASSLNPARQANYGYT
TRBV27	TRBJ2-7	ASSLGPPQSSYEQY